The 18 T cell receptor beta chains below all came from one sample that was sequenced in a study of blood T cell repertoires in COVID-19 (dated by TCRdb to the early 2020s). Receptors were amplified or captured by the immunoSEQ multiplex PCR assay. TCRdb retrieved this table from immuneACCESS and kept in-frame rearrangements only. Not all clones are present; in checked studies, unresolved V genes account for under half, and no reason is known for the remainder. This sample gives about 150,000 clones in total; approximately 78% of them show up just once. Together, the top ten hold roughly 1.5% of the sample. The sequencing input was peripheral blood. The receptors stem from an elderly man with acute or convalescent COVID-19.

V is TRBV5-1 and J is TRBJ1-6; 10 bases agree with TRBD1. V lost 4 bases to trimming and J lost 5 bases; unmatched junction nucleotides: 9. Germline V gene data show CDR1 as SGHRS and CDR2 as YFSETQ. The CDR3 loop spans 17 amino acids. The CDR3 protein is CASSPMGQGLNNSPLHF. For the CDR3, the DNA is TGCGCCAGCAGCCCAATGGGACAGGGGTTGAATAATTCACCCCTCCACTTT.

The CDR3 loop reads CASSSRGILTDTQYF. CDR3 DNA sequence: TGCGCCAGCAGCTCGCGGGGGATCCTCACAGATACGCAGTATTTT. J is TRBJ2-3 and V is TRBV5-1, with 7 bases matching TRBD2. The germline gives CDR1 SGHRS, CDR2 YFSETQ. This CDR3 is built from 15 residues. With V trimmed by 3 bases and J by 2 bases, 6 bases remained unmatched.

This sequence joins TRBV28 and TRBJ1-2, with 11 bases fitting TRBD1. This CDR3 region has 14 residues. CDR1 and CDR2 (germline): MDHEN, SYDVKM. J lost 7 bases, V lost 8 bases, and 9 bases had no gene match. The CDR3 sequence: CASSDGGQGVGYTF. DNA of the CDR3: TGTGCCAGCTCCGATGGGGGACAGGGGGTTGGCTACACCTTC.

This chain joins TRBV4-3 and TRBJ1-1; 10 bases agree with TRBD1. V trimming: 8 bases; J trimming: 10 bases; junction bases outside the gene matches: 7. The CDR3 is 12 residues long. CDR1 is LGHNA, CDR2 YSLEER, per germline. The CDR3 is CASGGDRGRAFF. The DNA for the CDR3 is TGCGCCAGCGGTGGGGACAGGGGTAGAGCTTTCTTT.

The chain carries TRBV5-1 and TRBJ2-7, with TRBD2 matching 7 bases. CDR1 and CDR2 (germline): SGHRS, YFSETQ. After removal of 0 bases from V and 0 bases from J, the junction contained 6 bases not matched to a gene. The CDR3 length is 16 residues. CDR3 coding DNA: TGCGCCAGCAGCTTGGGTCTAGCGGCCAGCTCCTACGAGCAGTACTTC. Translated, it gives CASSLGLAASSYEQYF.

The rearrangement links TRBV11-2 to TRBJ2-5; 12 bases line up with TRBD2. The CDR3 runs to 17 residues. In germline, CDR1 is SGHAT, CDR2 FQNNGV. V dropped 5 bases and J dropped 5; count of bases not matched to a gene: 12. CDR3 region: CASSRQRTSGEGETQYF. In DNA, the CDR3 is TGTGCCAGCAGCCGCCAGCGGACTAGCGGGGAGGGTGAGACCCAGTACTTC.

The chain carries TRBV18 and TRBJ2-3; 12 positions agree with TRBD2. After removal of 5 bases from V and 4 bases from J, the junction contained 7 bases not matched to a gene. This CDR3 spans 16 amino acids. Germline CDR1 is KGHSH and CDR2 is LQKENI. This CDR3 reads CASSGTSGPTADTQYF. For the CDR3, the DNA is TGTGCCAGCTCAGGGACTAGCGGGCCGACGGCAGATACGCAGTATTTT. Full variable domain (outside the CDR3, taken from reference TRBV18 and TRBJ2-3): NAGVMQNPRHLVRRRGQEARLRCSPMKGHSHVYWYRQLPEEGLKFMVYLQKENIIDESGMPKERFSAEFPKEGPSILRIQQVVRGDSAAYFCASSGTSGPTADTQYFGPGTRLTVL.

The chain employs TRBV21-1 and TRBJ1-5; TRBD1, the table's D call, lacks a check against the DNA. TRBV21-1 is recorded as a pseudogene. The CDR3 sequence is 13 residues long. The CDR3 nucleotides read TGTGCCAGCAGGACAGGGTTGCACCAGCCCCAGCATTTT. It translates to CASRTGLHQPQHF.

This rearrangement joins TRBV18 to TRBJ1-3; no firm D call. V was trimmed by 0 bases and J by 0 bases, leaving 18 bases between them. CDR3 length: 19 residues. CDR1 is KGHSH, CDR2 LQKENI, per germline. CDR3 protein: CASSPPGLEGTFSGNTIYF. Written as DNA, the CDR3 is TGTGCCAGCTCACCACCCGGCCTAGAGGGAACCTTCTCTGGAAACACCATATATTTT.

V gene TRBV5-6 combines with J gene TRBJ2-1; TRBD1 aligns across 7 bases. The CDR3 is made up of 15 amino acids. V gave up 6 bases and J gave up 2 bases; unmatched junction bases: 8. The germline CDR1 and CDR2 sequences are SGHDT and YYEEEE. The CDR3 coding sequence is TGTGCCAGCAATATTGGGACAGAGCCCTACAATGAGCAGTTCTTC. Protein sequence: CASNIGTEPYNEQFF.

The V gene is TRBV4-2, the J gene TRBJ2-3, with 7 bases matching TRBD2. CDR3 length: 15 amino acids. J lost 2 bases, V lost 3 bases, and 5 bases had no gene match. The V gene's germline CDR1 is LGHNA and CDR2 YNFKEQ. The CDR3 region is CASSQGGDLTDTQYF. Written as DNA, the CDR3 is TGTGCCAGCAGCCAGGGGGGGGACCTCACAGATACGCAGTATTTT.

The rearrangement uses TRBV7-9 and TRBJ2-5; TRBD2 might be the D (6 bases). Germline V CDR1 and CDR2: SEHNR, FQNEAQ (reference sequence). The CDR3 runs 15 residues. Trimming took 1 base from V and 5 from J, leaving 14 bases between them. CDR3 region: CASSLVPSVAETQYF. The CDR3 bases are TGTGCCAGCAGCTTAGTTCCTAGCGTGGCGGAGACCCAGTACTTC.

This chain links TRBV6-5 with TRBJ1-1, with 10 bases identical to TRBD1. Germline V gene sequence: CDR1 MNHEY, CDR2 SVGAGI. The CDR3 sequence is 15 residues long. After removal of 1 base from V and 4 bases from J, the junction contained 3 bases not matched to a gene. This CDR3 reads CASSYLGQGGTEAFF. CDR3 nucleotides: TGTGCCAGCAGTTACTTAGGACAGGGGGGCACTGAAGCTTTCTTT.

The chain is built from TRBV6-6 and TRBJ1-6; TRBD1 might be the D (6 bases). CDR3 length equals 15 residues. V was pared by 6 bases and J by 4 bases, with 13 bases between. Looked up from germline, CDR1 is MNHNY and CDR2 is SVGAGI (reference sequence). The CDR3 region has the DNA TGTGCCAGCAGCCAGTTGGACAGTTATAATTCACCCCTCCACTTT. Protein sequence: CASSQLDSYNSPLHF.

The chain recombines TRBV5-8 with TRBJ2-3, with TRBD1 identical over 10 bases. This CDR3 contains 16 residues. The junction had 9 bases not matched to a gene; V was cut back by 6 bases and J by 2 bases. CDR1 is SGHTS, CDR2 YDEGEE, per germline. The CDR3 bases are TGTGCCAGCACATTCGGGACAGGGGAGGACACAGATACGCAGTATTTT. This translates into CASTFGTGEDTDTQYF.

The V gene is TRBV18, the J gene TRBJ1-5; D possibly corresponds to TRBD1 (6 bases). The V end was cut by 2 bases, the J end by 0 bases, with 14 bases between. The CDR3 is made up of 17 amino acids. Germline V CDR1 and CDR2: KGHSH, LQKENI. Here the CDR3 DNA reads TGTGCCAGCTCACCATTCGGGGGGGCTCATAGCAATCAGCCCCAGCATTTT. Its translation is CASSPFGGAHSNQPQHF.

This clone has only a few counts. The V call is TRBV19, the J call TRBJ1-5, with D possibly TRBD1 on 5 matching bases. Trimming stripped 2 bases from V and 5 bases from J, with 10 bases between. Germline-derived CDR1 and CDR2 are LNHDA and SQIVND (reference sequence). The CDR3 spans 14 residues. The CDR3 spells CASSIQGSDQPQHF. CDR3 in DNA: TGTGCCAGTAGTATACAGGGTTCGGATCAGCCCCAGCATTTT.

The chain has TRBV4-2 and TRBJ2-1, with TRBD2 matching 9 bases. The CDR3 totals 17 residues. CDR1 LGHNA and CDR2 YNFKEQ come from the germline V gene. With V trimmed by 4 bases and J by 7 bases, 14 bases remained unmatched. The CDR3 reads CASSPEGSRGGRNEQFF. The CDR3 nucleotides are TGTGCCAGCAGCCCCGAGGGCTCGCGGGGGGGCCGGAATGAGCAGTTCTTC.